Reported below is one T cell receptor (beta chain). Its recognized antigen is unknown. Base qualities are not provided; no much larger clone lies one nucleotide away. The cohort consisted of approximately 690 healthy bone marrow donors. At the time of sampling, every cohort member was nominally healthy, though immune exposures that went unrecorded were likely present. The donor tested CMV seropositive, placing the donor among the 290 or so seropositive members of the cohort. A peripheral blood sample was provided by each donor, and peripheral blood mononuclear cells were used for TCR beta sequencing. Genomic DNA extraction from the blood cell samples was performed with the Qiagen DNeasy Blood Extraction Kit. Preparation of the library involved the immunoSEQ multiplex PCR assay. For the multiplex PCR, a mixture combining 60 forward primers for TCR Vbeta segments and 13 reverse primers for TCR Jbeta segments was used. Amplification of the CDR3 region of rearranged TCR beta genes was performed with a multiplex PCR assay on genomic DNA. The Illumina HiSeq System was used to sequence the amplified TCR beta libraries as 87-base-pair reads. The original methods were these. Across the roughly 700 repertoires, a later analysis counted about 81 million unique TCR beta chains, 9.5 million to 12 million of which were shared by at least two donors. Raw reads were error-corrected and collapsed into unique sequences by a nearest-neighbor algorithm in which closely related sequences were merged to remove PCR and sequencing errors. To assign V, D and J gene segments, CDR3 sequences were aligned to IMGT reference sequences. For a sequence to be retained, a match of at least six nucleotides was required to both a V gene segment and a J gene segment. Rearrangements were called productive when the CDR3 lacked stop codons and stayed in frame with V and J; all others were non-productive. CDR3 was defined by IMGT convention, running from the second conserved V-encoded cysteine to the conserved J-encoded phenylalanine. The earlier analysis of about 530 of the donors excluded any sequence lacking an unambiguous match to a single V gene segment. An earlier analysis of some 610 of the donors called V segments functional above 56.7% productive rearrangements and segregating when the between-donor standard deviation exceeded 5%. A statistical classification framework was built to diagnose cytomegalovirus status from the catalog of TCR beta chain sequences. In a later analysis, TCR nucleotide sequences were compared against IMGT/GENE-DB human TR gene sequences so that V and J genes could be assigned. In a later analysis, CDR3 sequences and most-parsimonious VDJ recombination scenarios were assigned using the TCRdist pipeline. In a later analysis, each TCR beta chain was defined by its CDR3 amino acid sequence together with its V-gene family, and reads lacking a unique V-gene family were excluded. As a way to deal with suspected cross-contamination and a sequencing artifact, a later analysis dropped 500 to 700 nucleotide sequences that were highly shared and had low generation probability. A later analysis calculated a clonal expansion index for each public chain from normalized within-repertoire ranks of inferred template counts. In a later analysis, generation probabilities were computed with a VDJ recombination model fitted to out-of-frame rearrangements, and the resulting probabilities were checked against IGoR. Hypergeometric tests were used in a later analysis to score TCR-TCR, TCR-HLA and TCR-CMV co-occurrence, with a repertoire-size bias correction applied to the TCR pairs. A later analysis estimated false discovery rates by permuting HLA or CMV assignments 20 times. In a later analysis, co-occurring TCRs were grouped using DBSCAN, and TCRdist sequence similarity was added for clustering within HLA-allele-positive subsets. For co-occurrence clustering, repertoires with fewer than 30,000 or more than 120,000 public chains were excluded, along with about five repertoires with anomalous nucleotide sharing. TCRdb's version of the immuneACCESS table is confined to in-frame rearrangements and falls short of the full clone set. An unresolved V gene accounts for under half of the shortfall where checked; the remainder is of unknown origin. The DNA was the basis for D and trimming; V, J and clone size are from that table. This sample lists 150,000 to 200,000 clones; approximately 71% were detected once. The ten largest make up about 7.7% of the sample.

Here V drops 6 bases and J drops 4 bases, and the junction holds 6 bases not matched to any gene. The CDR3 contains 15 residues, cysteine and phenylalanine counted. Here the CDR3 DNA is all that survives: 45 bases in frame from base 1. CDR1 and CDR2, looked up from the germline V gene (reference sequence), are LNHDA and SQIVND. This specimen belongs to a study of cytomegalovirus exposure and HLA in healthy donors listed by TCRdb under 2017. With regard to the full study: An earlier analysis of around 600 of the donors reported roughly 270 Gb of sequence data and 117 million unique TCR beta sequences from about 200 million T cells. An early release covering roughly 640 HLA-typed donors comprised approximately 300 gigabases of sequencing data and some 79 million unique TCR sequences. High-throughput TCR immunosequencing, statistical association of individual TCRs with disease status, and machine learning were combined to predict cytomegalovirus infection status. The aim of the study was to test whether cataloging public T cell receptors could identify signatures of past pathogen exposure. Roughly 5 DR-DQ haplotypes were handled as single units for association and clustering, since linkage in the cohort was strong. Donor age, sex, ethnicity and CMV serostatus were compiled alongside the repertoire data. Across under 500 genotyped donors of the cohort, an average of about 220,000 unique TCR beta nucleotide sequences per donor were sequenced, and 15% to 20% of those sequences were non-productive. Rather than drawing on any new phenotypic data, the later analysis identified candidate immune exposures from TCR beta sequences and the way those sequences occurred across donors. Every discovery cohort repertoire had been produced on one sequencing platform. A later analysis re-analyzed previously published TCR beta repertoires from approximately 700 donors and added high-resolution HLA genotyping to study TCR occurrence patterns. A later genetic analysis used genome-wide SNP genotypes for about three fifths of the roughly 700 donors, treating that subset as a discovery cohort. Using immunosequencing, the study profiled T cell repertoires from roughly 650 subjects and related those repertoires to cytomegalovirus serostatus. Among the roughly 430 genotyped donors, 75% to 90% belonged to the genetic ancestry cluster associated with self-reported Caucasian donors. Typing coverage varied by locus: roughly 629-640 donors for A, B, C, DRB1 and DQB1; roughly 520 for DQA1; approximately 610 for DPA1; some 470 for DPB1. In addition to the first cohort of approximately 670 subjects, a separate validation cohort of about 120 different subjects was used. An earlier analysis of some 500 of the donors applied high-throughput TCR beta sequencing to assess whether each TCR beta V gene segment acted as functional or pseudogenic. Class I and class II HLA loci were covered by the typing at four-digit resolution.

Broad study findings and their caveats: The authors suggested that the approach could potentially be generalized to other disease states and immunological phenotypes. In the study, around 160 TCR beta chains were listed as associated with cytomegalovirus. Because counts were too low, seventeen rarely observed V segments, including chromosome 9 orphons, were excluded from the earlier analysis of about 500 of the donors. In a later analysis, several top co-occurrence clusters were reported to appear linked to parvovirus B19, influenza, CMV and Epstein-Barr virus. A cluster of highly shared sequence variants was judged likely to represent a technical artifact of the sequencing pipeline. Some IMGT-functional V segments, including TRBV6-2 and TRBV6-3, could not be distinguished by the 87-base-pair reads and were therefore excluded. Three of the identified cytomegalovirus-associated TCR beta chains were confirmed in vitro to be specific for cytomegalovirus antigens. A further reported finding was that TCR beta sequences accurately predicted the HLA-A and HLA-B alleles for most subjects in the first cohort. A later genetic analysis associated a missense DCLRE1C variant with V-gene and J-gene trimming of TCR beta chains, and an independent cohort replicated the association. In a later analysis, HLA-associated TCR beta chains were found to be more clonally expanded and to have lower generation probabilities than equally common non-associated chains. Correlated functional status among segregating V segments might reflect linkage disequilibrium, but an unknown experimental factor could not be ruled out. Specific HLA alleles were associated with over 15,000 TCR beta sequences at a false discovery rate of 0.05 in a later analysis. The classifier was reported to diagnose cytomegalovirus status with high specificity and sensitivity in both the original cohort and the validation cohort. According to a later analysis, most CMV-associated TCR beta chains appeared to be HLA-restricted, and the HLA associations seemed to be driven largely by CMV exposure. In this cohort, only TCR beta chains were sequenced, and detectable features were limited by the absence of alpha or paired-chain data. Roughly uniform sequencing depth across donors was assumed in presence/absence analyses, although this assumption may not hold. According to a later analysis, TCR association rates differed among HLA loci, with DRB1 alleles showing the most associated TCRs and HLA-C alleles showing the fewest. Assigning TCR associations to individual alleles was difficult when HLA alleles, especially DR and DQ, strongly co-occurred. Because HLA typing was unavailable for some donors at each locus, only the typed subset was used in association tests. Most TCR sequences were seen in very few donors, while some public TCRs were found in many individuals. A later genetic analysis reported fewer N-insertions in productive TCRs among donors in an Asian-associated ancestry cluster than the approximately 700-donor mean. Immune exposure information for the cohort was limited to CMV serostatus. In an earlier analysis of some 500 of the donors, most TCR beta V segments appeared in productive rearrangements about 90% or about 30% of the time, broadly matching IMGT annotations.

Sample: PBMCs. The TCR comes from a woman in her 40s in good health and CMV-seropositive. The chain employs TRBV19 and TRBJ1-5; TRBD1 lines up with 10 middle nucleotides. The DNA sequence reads TGTGCCAGTAGCCTCCGGGACAGGGGAAATCAGCCCCAGCATTTT. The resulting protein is CASSLRDRGNQPQHF.